These 29 T cell receptor beta chains came from one sample sequenced in a study of T-cell memory formation after mild COVID-19. Each CDR3 protein gets one entry after TCRdb re-called the 5' RACE reads with MiXCR. The sample lists around 300,000 distinct CDR3 sequences, around 13% occurring once. Material: PBMCs or a T cell subset sorted from them (not recorded which). The receptors were sampled from a man aged 18 to 30 who had mild COVID-19 (a few samples of this study predate the infection). Cell type and time point are not known.

In this sample, this clonotype turned up a few times. The chain has TRBV9 and TRBJ2-6; no reliable D call. The CDR3 is 17 residues long. The V and J ends lost 7 bases and 0 bases respectively, with 17 bases between them. CDR1 and CDR2 from the germline V gene are SGDLS and YYNGEE. The CDR3 loop is CASSFRVMDSGANVLTF. The DNA for the CDR3 is TGTGCCAGCTCCTTTAGGGTGATGGACTCTGGGGCCAACGTCCTGACTTTC.

This chain uses TRBV4-3 with TRBJ2-2, with unresolved D. This CDR3 is built from 14 residues. The germline gives CDR1 LGHNA, CDR2 YSLEER. Trimming cost V 0 bases and J 7 bases, with 9 bases left between them. Here the CDR3 reads CASSQDIFGGELFF. CDR3 bases: TGCGCCAGCAGCCAAGATATCTTTGGCGGGGAGCTGTTTTTT.

This clonotype appeared a few times. The chain couples TRBV11-2 to TRBJ2-1; 8 bases line up with TRBD1. The ends lost 7 bases at V and 6 bases at J; junction bases unmatched: 11. The germline V gene has CDR1 SGHAT and CDR2 FQNNGV. The CDR3 spans 15 residues. CDR3 DNA sequence: TGTGCCAGCAACCTCAGGACAGGGCCGAGCAATGAGCAGTTCTTC. Amino acids: CASNLRTGPSNEQFF.

This clonotype has a handful of counts. The CDR3 loop reads CASRAGYSGNTIYF. As DNA, the CDR3 is TGTGCCAGCAGAGCAGGGTACTCTGGAAACACCATATATTTT. The chain recombines TRBV25-1 with TRBJ1-3; D may be TRBD1 (5 bases). The V and J ends lost 6 bases and 0 bases respectively, with 9 bases between them. Germline-derived CDR1 and CDR2 are MGHDK and SYGVNS. The CDR3 has 14 amino acids.

This clonotype was seen only a few times. V is TRBV6-5 and J is TRBJ2-2; 7 bases align to TRBD1. This CDR3 region has 15 residues. The V gene's germline CDR1 is MNHEY and CDR2 SVGAGI. V lost 8 bases to trimming and J lost 4 bases; unmatched junction nucleotides: 10. The CDR3 DNA follows: TGTGCCAGCTGCTACAAGGGGGCCGGCACCGGGGAGCTGTTTTTT. Its translation: CASCYKGAGTGELFF.

Written as DNA, the CDR3 is TGTGCCAGCAGTTACTCGACAGGAGGGGATACGCAGTATTTT. Residues: CASSYSTGGDTQYF. The chain has TRBV6-5 and TRBJ2-3, with D perhaps matching TRBD1 or TRBD2 (6 bases each). This CDR3 comprises 14 residues. V was shortened by 0 bases and J by 6 bases, with 10 bases between the two germline ends. Germline V CDR1 and CDR2: MNHEY, SVGAGI.

This clonotype has more than one count but fewer than ten. The rearrangement joins TRBV2 to TRBJ2-3, with unresolved D. The germline V and J ends were trimmed by 8 bases and 5 bases, with 11 bases remaining between them. The CDR3 covers 12 residues. Germline V gene data show CDR1 as SNHLY and CDR2 as FYNNEI. DNA for the CDR3: TGTGCCAGCGGGCTAGGTATAGATACGCAGTATTTT. It codes for CASGLGIDTQYF.

This clonotype occurred a few times. CDR3 coding DNA: TGTGCCAGCAGCTCGACAGGGGGGTATCAGCCCCAGCATTTT. Protein product: CASSSTGGYQPQHF. The chain employs TRBV12-3 or TRBV12-4 and TRBJ1-5; 9 nucleotides align to TRBD1. This CDR3 region has 14 residues. V was clipped by 6 bases and J by 5 bases; unmatched bases: 5.

In this sample, this clonotype turned up a few times. This rearrangement joins TRBV7-2 to TRBJ2-1; 7 positions agree with TRBD1. V was pared by 1 base and J by 4 bases, with 7 bases of the junction left unmatched. Germline V gene data show CDR1 as SGHTA and CDR2 as FQGNSA. The CDR3 totals 16 residues. This CDR3 reads CASSLGLPGQYNEQFF. The CDR3 DNA reads as TGTGCCAGCAGCTTAGGGCTTCCGGGACAGTACAATGAGCAGTTCTTC. The full variable domain, with the rest looked up from reference TRBV7-2 and TRBJ2-1, is GAGVSQSPSNKVTEKGKDVELRCDPISGHTALYWYRQSLGQGLEFLIYFQGNSAPDKSGLPSDRFSAERTGGSVSTLTIQRTQQEDSAVYLCASSLGLPGQYNEQFFGPGTRLTVL.

This sequence joins TRBV6-6 and TRBJ2-2, with D possibly matching TRBD1 (6 bases). CDR1 is MNHNY, CDR2 SVGAGI, per germline (reference sequence). The CDR3 has 15 amino acids. Trimming cost V 4 bases and J 0 bases, with 9 bases left between them. Here the CDR3 DNA reads TGTGCCAGCAGTTCCGGGACATCGAACACCGGGGAGCTGTTTTTT. Protein sequence: CASSSGTSNTGELFF.

This chain connects TRBV7-9 to TRBJ2-2, with D hard to call. Trimming removed 5 bases at V and 0 bases at J, with 13 bases between. The germline CDR1 and CDR2 sequences are SEHNR and FQNEAQ (reference sequence). The CDR3 extends over 16 amino acids. CDR3 DNA: TGTGCCAGCAGCCGTTTGTGGCGATCGAACACCGGGGAGCTGTTTTTT. Its protein product is CASSRLWRSNTGELFF.

The genes are TRBV4-1 and TRBJ1-2; 7 bases line up with TRBD1. Germline CDR1 and CDR2: MGHRA and YSYEKL. V trimming: 4 bases; J trimming: 5 bases; junction bases outside the gene matches: 10. CDR3 length equals 15 residues. For the CDR3, the DNA is TGCGCCAGCAGCCCCGGGACAGCGACGGGGTATGGCTACACCTTC. This gives the protein CASSPGTATGYGYTF.

For the CDR3, the DNA is TGTGCCATCAGTGAGCAGGGGCTGGTACTTGTCCCCGGGGAGCTGTTTTTT. It is translated as CAISEQGLVLVPGELFF. The chain employs TRBV10-3 and TRBJ2-2; possibly TRBD1 for D (6 bases). The CDR3 is 17 residues long. Germline-derived CDR1 and CDR2 are ENHRY and SYGVKD. V was clipped by 2 bases and J by 6 bases, with 19 bases between them.

The CDR3 loop is CASRRGDQETQYF. CDR3 DNA sequence: TGTGCCAGCAGGCGGGGGGACCAAGAGACCCAGTACTTC. The gene calls are TRBV7-9 and TRBJ2-5; 8 nucleotides match TRBD2. This CDR3 contains 13 residues. The V and J ends lost 6 bases and 0 bases, in that order; junction bases with no gene match: 0. The germline V gene encodes CDR1 SEHNR and CDR2 FQNEAQ (reference sequence).

The chain carries TRBV7-2 and TRBJ1-1; D perhaps matches TRBD1 (6 bases). Trimming shortened V by 1 base and J by 7 bases, and 13 bases separated the two germline ends. There are 14 residues in the CDR3. The germline CDR1 and CDR2 sequences are SGHTA and FQGNSA. CDR3 region: CASSLDQGIGEAFF. Here the CDR3 DNA reads TGTGCCAGCAGCTTAGACCAGGGGATTGGTGAAGCTTTCTTT.

This clonotype occurred a few times. The chain is built from TRBV9 and TRBJ2-3; tentative D call: TRBD2 (5 bases). This CDR3 comprises 12 residues. CDR1 and CDR2 from the germline V gene are SGDLS and YYNGEE. Deletions cut 7 bases from V and 6 bases from J, with 12 bases between. In DNA form, the CDR3 reads TGTGCCAGCGCCTCCCCTAGCGATACGCAGTATTTT. Protein sequence: CASASPSDTQYF.

This clonotype was detected only a few times. The rearrangement uses TRBV7-2 and TRBJ2-7; D is possibly TRBD2 (7 bases). Trimming pared 0 bases from V and 0 bases from J, leaving 12 bases between. The CDR3 is 16 amino acids. Germline CDR1 is SGHTA and CDR2 is FQGNSA. CDR3 DNA sequence: TGTGCCAGCAGCTTAGCGTGGGGGGGCAGCTCCTACGAGCAGTACGTC. This codes for CASSLAWGGSSYEQYV.

This clonotype was seen a few times. V and J are TRBV6-2 or TRBV6-3 and TRBJ2-2, with D hard to call. The CDR3 runs 17 residues. Germline V lookup: CDR1 MNHEY, CDR2 SVGEGT. The ends were cut back, 2 bases at V and 9 bases at J, with 22 bases in the middle. The CDR3 nucleotides are TGTGCCAGCAGTTACGGACCGTACTCGGATTTTACGAGGGAGCTGTTTTTT. Its protein is CASSYGPYSDFTRELFF.

CDR3 in DNA: TGCAGCGTTGAAATGCCGTCTGCAGGGAATGAGCAGTTCTTC. Translating it yields CSVEMPSAGNEQFF. V usage is TRBV29-1 and J usage is TRBJ2-1; D might be TRBD1 (5 bases). V was trimmed by 2 bases and J by 7 bases, leaving 15 bases between them. The CDR3 loop spans 14 amino acids. From germline, CDR1 is SQVTM and CDR2 ANQGSEA.

The chain uses TRBV5-1 and TRBJ1-5; tentative D call: TRBD1 (5 bases). The V end was cut by 4 bases, the J end by 7 bases, with 15 bases between. Germline CDR1 reads SGHRS; CDR2 reads YFSETQ. This CDR3 spans 14 amino acids. CDR3 in amino acids: CASSPRPGGQPQHF. CDR3 sequence (DNA): TGCGCCAGCAGCCCGCGGCCGGGGGGACAGCCCCAGCATTTT.

The V gene is TRBV7-6, the J gene TRBJ1-6, with a possible D match to TRBD1 (5 bases). The germline V gene encodes CDR1 SGHVS and CDR2 FNYEAQ. Trimming took off 1 base at V and 10 bases at J, with 11 bases between the two ends. There are 14 residues in the CDR3. DNA of the CDR3: TGTGCCAGCAGCTTAGGGCCGCAGGGATCACCCCTCCACTTT. It specifies CASSLGPQGSPLHF.

The chain recombines TRBV7-3 with TRBJ2-3; D not certain. Germline lookup yields CDR1 SGHTA and CDR2 FQGTGA. Trimming removed 1 base from V and 4 bases from J, with 9 bases in between. The CDR3 runs 14 residues. CDR3 DNA sequence: TGTGCCAGCAGCTTAAGCAGGTTCGCAGATACGCAGTATTTT. It is translated as CASSLSRFADTQYF.

The V call is TRBV7-9, the J call TRBJ2-2; the D is unclear. The CDR3 is 15 residues long. V was clipped by 2 bases and J by 0 bases, with 7 bases between them. From germline, CDR1 is SEHNR and CDR2 FQNEAQ (reference sequence). CDR3 sequence (DNA): TGTGCCAGCAGCTTATTACGTCCGAACACCGGGGAGCTGTTTTTT. Protein sequence: CASSLLRPNTGELFF.

The CDR3 loop is CASSVEGSSYNSPLHF. In DNA, the CDR3 is TGTGCCAGCAGCGTAGAAGGGAGCTCCTATAATTCACCCCTCCACTTT. V gene TRBV9 combines with J gene TRBJ1-6; no firm D call. The CDR3 sequence is 16 residues long. Deletions cut 0 bases from V and 0 bases from J, with 7 bases between. Germline CDR1 SGDLS, CDR2 YYNGEE.

The V and J genes are TRBV7-9 and TRBJ1-3; no firm D call. The CDR3 is 12 residues long. V was pared by 4 bases and J by 11 bases, with 12 bases between. Germline loops: CDR1 SEHNR, CDR2 FQNEAQ (reference sequence). CDR3 bases: TGTGCCAGCAGCTCCCCCGGGTCGGCCATATATTTT. Its protein product is CASSSPGSAIYF.

The CDR3 sequence: CASSNRAGRVAKNIQYF. The CDR3 DNA sequence: TGTGCCAGCAGTAACCGGGCGGGGAGGGTGGCCAAAAACATTCAGTACTTC. The V and J genes are TRBV6-5 and TRBJ2-4; TRBD2 matches 7 bases. Trimming took 5 bases from V and 1 from J; bases not matched to a gene: 11. The germline CDR1 and CDR2 sequences are MNHEY and SVGAGI. This CDR3 has 17 amino acids.

The V and J genes are TRBV4-3 and TRBJ2-2; 10 positions match TRBD1. The CDR3 runs to 16 residues. J was trimmed by 4 bases and V by 2 bases; bases with no gene match: 4. Germline lookup yields CDR1 LGHNA and CDR2 YSLEER. Written as DNA, the CDR3 is TGCGCCAGCAGCCAACTGGACAGGGGGAGCACCGGGGAGCTGTTTTTT. Its translation is CASSQLDRGSTGELFF.

This sequence joins TRBV4-1 and TRBJ2-3; 9 bases map to TRBD1. Germline V gene data show CDR1 as MGHRA and CDR2 as YSYEKL. J was trimmed by 6 bases and V by 4 bases; bases with no gene match: 8. The CDR3 length is 15 residues. CDR3 DNA sequence: TGCGCCAGCAGCCCCCGGACAGGGGTAAGGGATACGCAGTATTTT. It translates to CASSPRTGVRDTQYF.

CDR3 residues: CASSAGVQETQYF. DNA for the CDR3: TGTGCCAGCAGCGCGGGGGTGCAAGAGACCCAGTACTTC. The rearrangement joins TRBV5-4 to TRBJ2-5; 7 bases align to TRBD2. CDR3 length: 13 residues. Germline V lookup: CDR1 SGHNT, CDR2 YYREEE (reference sequence). V lost 4 bases to trimming and J lost 2 bases; unmatched junction nucleotides: 2.